One sample yielded the 4 T cell receptor beta chains listed below, sequenced in a study of PD-L1 blockade in urothelial cancer. Method: immunoSEQ multiplex PCR; TCRdb's copy keeps in-frame clones and lacks some. The data contain around 66,000 clones, 85% to 90% of them singletons. Specified time point: peripheral blood 6 weeks after treatment start. Material: PBMCs, obtained around atezolizumab (anti-PD-L1) treatment. Source of these receptors: a man aged 55 to 70 with urothelial cancer.

This chain uses TRBV20-1 with TRBJ2-7; TRBD2 is a possible D gene (5 bases). V lost 4 bases and J lost 2, with 6 bases in between. This CDR3 has 11 amino acids. Germline CDR1 reads DFQATT; CDR2 reads SNEGSKA (reference sequence). The CDR3 protein is CSATRAYEQYF. CDR3 DNA: TGCAGTGCTACGAGGGCCTACGAGCAGTACTTC.

The rearrangement joins TRBV19 to TRBJ2-3; D unresolved. Trimming took off 1 base at V and 6 bases at J, with 8 bases between the two ends. The germline CDR1 and CDR2 sequences are LNHDA and SQIVND (reference sequence). The CDR3 totals 13 residues. The CDR3 nucleotides read TGTGCCAGTAGTATAGGACCAGCGGATACGCAGTATTTT. Its protein is CASSIGPADTQYF. The complete variable domain, with remaining parts taken from reference TRBV19 and TRBJ2-3, reads DGGITQSPKYLFRKEGQNVTLSCEQNLNHDAMYWYRQDPGQGLRLIYYSQIVNDFQKGDIAEGYSVSREKKESFPLTVTSAQKNPTAFYLCASSIGPADTQYFGPGTRLTVL.

This chain uses TRBV7-9 with TRBJ2-7, with 7 nucleotides matching TRBD1. CDR3 length: 13 residues. Germline lookup yields CDR1 SEHNR and CDR2 FQNEAQ (reference sequence). J gave up 4 bases and V 5 bases, and 5 bases lay outside the gene matches. The CDR3 reads CASSTGQTYEQYF. The DNA for the CDR3 is TGTGCCAGCAGCACGGGACAGACTTACGAGCAGTACTTC.

The chain carries TRBV5-1 and TRBJ2-7; possible D gene TRBD2, 5 bases. Germline lookup yields CDR1 SGHRS and CDR2 YFSETQ. Trimming took 6 bases from V and 2 from J, leaving 15 bases between them. This CDR3 region has 14 residues. CDR3 region: CASNRGAGTYEQYF. CDR3 nucleotide sequence: TGCGCCAGCAACCGGGGAGCAGGAACCTACGAGCAGTACTTC.